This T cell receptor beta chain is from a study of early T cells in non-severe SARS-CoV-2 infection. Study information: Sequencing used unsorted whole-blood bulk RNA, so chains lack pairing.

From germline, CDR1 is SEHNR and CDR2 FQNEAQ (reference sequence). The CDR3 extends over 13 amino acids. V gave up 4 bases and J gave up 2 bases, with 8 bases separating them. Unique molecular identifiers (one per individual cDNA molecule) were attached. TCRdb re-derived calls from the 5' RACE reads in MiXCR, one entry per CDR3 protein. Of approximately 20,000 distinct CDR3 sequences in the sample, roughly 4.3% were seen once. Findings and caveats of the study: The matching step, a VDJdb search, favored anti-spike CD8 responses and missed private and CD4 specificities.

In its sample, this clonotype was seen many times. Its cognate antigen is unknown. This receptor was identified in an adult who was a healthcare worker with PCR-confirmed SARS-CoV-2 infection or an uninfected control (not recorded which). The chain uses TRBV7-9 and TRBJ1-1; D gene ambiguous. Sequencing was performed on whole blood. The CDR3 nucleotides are TGTGCCAGCAGCTGGAGACAAAACACTGAAGCTTTCTTT. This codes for CASSWRQNTEAFF. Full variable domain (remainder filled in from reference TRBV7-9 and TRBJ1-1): DTGVSQNPRHKITKRGQNVTFRCDPISEHNRLYWYRQTLGQGPEFLTYFQNEAQLEKSRLLSDRFSAERPKGSFSTLEIQRTEQGDSAMYLCASSWRQNTEAFFGQGTRLTVV.